The sample holds a few counts of the clone carrying this TCR beta chain. As yet, its antigen is unknown. This sample includes further DNA sequences coding for the same CDR3. The run depth of the assay was deep. Researchers divided each subset's genomic DNA evenly across several immunoSEQ plates. Sequencing was performed with immunoSEQ multiplex PCR; in TCRdb, only in-frame clones are kept and a portion is missing. The data contain around 2,000,000 clones, about 95% of them singletons. The CDR3 runs to 13 residues. The germline V gene encodes CDR1 MNHEY and CDR2 SMNVEV (reference sequence). Trimming left V 5 bases short and J 1 base short, with 8 bases between. It was CD45RO-negative cells, positively selected for CCR7, that made up naive CD8 cells, with terminally differentiated effector memory CD45RA+ cells excluded. Healthy adults negative for HIV, lacking recent acute infections or vaccinations, served as donors.

The data belong to a study of shared clonotypes between healthy human individuals. The study, taken as a whole, reports: Several donors showed sharing of approximately 5% of naive CD4 clonotypes.

The genes are TRBV27 and TRBJ1-1; no clear D. The TCR was taken from a man younger than 35 in good health. The specimen sequenced was naive CD8+ T cells sorted from blood. DNA of the CDR3: TGTGCCAGCAGTGTTGGCGGGAACACTGAAGCTTTCTTT. Translated: CASSVGGNTEAFF.